The present entry profiles one T cell receptor beta chain with its context. Its target is unknown. TCRdb analysed the RT-PCR reads with MiXCR anew, one entry per CDR3 protein. The table lists roughly 650,000 distinct CDR3 sequences, around 15% of them singletons. The data were taken from a study of response to subunit inactivated influenza vaccine. V shed 3 bases and J shed 13 bases, with 13 bases lying between them. Germline loops: CDR1 KGHSH, CDR2 LQKENI. The CDR3 runs to 12 residues. Overall study findings and caveats: The authors put forward the suggestion that each seasonal influenza vaccination may bring in only a limited number of new T cells.

The sample was PBMCs from blood, taken less than 15 days before vaccination. The origin of this receptor is a man aged 45-65 years who received an inactivated influenza vaccine. This chain connects TRBV18 to TRBJ2-1; no clear D gene. The CDR3 nucleotides read TGTGCCAGCTCACCGGACGGGCAAGGCCAGTTCTTC. Amino acid sequence: CASSPDGQGQFF.